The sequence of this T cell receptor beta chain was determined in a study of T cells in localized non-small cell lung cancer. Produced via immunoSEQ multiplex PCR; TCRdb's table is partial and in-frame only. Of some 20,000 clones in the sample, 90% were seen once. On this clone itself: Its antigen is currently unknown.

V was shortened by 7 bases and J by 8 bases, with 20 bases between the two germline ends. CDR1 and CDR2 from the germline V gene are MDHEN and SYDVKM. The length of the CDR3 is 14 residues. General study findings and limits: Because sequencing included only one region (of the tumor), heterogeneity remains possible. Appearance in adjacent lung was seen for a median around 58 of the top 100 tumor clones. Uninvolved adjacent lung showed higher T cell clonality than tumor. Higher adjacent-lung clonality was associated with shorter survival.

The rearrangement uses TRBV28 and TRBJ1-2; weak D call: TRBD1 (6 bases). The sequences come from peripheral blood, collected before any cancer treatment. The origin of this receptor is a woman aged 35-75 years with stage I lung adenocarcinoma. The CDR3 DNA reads TGTGCCAGCACCCTAAGGGGGGGCGCGGGGGGCTACACCTTC. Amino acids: CASTLRGGAGGYTF.